This T cell receptor (beta chain) was found in a study of shared clonotypes between healthy human individuals. Study-wide points: It was the non-shared clonotypes that had lower generation probabilities than clonotypes shared by all four donors.

An even split of each subset's genomic DNA across several immunoSEQ plates was performed. Measured with immunoSEQ multiplex PCR; TCRdb has only the in-frame clones, and not every one. Of just over 2,000,000 clones listed, 85% to 95% are singletons. As to this clone: Its specificity is unknown.

Germline CDR1 SGDLS, CDR2 YYNGEE. This CDR3 comprises 15 residues. Trimming removed 0 bases from V and 0 bases from J, with 7 bases in between. Input material: naive CD4+ T cells sorted from blood. Indicated subset: CD45RA+ positively selected. The sequence derives from a young man in good health. The V and J genes are TRBV9 and TRBJ1-3; D gene unclear. The CDR3 bases are TGTGCCAGCAGCGTAGGGGCGAACTCTGGAAACACCATATATTTT. Translating gives CASSVGANSGNTIYF.